This T cell receptor beta chain was observed in a study of T cell responses to AZD1222 COVID-19 vaccine. General study points: CD4 TCRs covered the whole spike, strongest at regions 160-218 and 743-854. Spike-specific TCR breadth rose after two AZD1222 doses, and depth rose as well. Females outnumbered males among donors, who were mostly white British; clonal diversity was possibly underestimated. At study baseline, merely a handful of AZD1222 recipients were seropositive.

Here immunoSEQ multiplex PCR was the method, and the copy in TCRdb shows in-frame clones only, minus some. Of roughly 190,000 clones listed, around 94% are singletons. Trimming took off 6 bases at V and 3 bases at J, with 15 bases between the two ends. The CDR3 has 15 residues. Germline assignment: CDR1 SGHAT and CDR2 FQNNGV. About this clone: Antigen specificity is unknown.

The receptor was isolated from an adult who received the MenACWY meningococcal vaccine as a control. This sequence joins TRBV11-2 and TRBJ1-3; D unresolved. Sequencing used peripheral blood, obtained 28 days after the second dose of the MenACWY control vaccine. CDR3 amino acids: CASRDAWGGGNTIYF. The CDR3 DNA follows: TGTGCCAGCAGGGACGCGTGGGGAGGTGGAAACACCATATATTTT.